The clone carrying this T cell receptor (beta chain) showed up just once. Its antigen is currently unknown. This sample was taken from a study of response to subunit inactivated influenza vaccine. Germline V gives CDR1 KGHSH, CDR2 LQKENI. V was trimmed by 6 bases and J by 3 bases, leaving 11 bases between them. CDR3 size: 14 residues. Study outcomes and limitations: Seasonal influenza vaccination, on each occasion, was suggested by the authors to recruit few new T cells.

One entry per CDR3 protein results from TCRdb running MiXCR on the RT-PCR reads. This sample has about 480,000 distinct CDR3 sequences, with 25% found just once. The sample consisted of CD4+ T cells sorted from PBMCs, taken about 5 days after vaccination. V gene TRBV18 combines with J gene TRBJ2-2, with D possibly matching TRBD2 (6 bases). This receptor was obtained from a man in his forties or fifties who received an inactivated influenza vaccine. DNA for the CDR3: TGTGCCAGCTCGCGGGACGGGGACACCGGGGAGCTGTTTTTT. This encodes CASSRDGDTGELFF.